This TCR beta chain comes out of a study of blood T cell repertoires in COVID-19. The method was immunoSEQ multiplex PCR; TCRdb's version includes in-frame clones alone and lacks a portion of them. The sample lists 360,000 or so clones, roughly four fifths occurring once. Germline V gene sequence: CDR1 LGHDT, CDR2 YNNKEL (reference sequence). V was clipped by 4 bases and J by 6 bases, with 15 bases between them. The CDR3 sequence is 14 residues long. The source material was PBMCs or T cells enriched from blood (not recorded which). The chain is built from TRBV3-1 (or the pseudogene TRBV3-2) and TRBJ1-2; D unclear. The TCR comes from a woman between 50 and 59 years old who had recovered from COVID-19. The CDR3 here is CASSPRRGMDGYTF. For the CDR3, the DNA is TGTGCCAGCAGCCCCCGGCGGGGTATGGATGGCTACACCTTC.